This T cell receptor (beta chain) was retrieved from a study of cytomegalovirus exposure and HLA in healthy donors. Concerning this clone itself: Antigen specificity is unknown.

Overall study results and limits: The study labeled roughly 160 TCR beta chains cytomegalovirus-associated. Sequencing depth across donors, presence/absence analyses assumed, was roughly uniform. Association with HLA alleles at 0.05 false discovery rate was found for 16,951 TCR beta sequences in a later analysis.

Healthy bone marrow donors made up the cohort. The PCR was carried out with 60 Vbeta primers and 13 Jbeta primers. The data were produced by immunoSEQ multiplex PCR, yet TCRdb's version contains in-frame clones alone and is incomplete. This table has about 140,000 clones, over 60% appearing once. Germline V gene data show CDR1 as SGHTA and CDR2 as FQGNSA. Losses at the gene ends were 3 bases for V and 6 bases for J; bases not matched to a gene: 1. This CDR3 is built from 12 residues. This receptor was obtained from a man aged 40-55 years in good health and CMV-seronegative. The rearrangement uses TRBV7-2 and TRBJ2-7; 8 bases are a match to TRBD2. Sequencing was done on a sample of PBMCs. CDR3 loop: CASSFLAGEQYF. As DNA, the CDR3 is TGTGCCAGCAGCTTTCTAGCGGGCGAGCAGTACTTC. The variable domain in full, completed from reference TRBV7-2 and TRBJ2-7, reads GAGVSQSPSNKVTEKGKDVELRCDPISGHTALYWYRQSLGQGLEFLIYFQGNSAPDKSGLPSDRFSAERTGGSVSTLTIQRTQQEDSAVYLCASSFLAGEQYFGPGTRLTVT.